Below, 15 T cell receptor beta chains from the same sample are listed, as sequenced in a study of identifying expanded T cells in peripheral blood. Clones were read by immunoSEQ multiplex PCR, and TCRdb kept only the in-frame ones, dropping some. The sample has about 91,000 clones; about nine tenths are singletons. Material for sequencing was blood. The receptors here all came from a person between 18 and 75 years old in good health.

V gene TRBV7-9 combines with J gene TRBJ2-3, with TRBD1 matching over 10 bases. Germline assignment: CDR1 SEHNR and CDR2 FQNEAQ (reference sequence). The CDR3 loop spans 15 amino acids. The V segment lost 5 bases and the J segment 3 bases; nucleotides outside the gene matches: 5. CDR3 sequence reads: CASSEGTGETDTQYF. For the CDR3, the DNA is TGTGCCAGCAGCGAAGGGACAGGGGAGACAGATACGCAGTATTTT.

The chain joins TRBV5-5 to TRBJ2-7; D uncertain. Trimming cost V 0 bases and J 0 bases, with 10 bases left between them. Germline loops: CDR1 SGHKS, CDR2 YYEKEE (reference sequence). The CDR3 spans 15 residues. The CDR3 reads CASSLEQQFSYEQYF. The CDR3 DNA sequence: TGTGCCAGCAGCTTGGAGCAGCAGTTCTCCTACGAGCAGTACTTC.

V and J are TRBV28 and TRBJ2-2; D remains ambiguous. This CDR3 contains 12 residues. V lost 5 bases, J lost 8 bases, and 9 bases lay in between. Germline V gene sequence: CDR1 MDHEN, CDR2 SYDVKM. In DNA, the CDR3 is TGTGCCAGCAGTCCCTCGATAGGGGAGCTGTTTTTT. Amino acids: CASSPSIGELFF.

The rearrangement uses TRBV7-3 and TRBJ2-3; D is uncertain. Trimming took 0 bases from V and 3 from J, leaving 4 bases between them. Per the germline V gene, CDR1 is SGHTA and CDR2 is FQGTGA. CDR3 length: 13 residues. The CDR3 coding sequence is TGTGCCAGCAGCTTAACGCAGACAGATACGCAGTATTTT. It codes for CASSLTQTDTQYF.

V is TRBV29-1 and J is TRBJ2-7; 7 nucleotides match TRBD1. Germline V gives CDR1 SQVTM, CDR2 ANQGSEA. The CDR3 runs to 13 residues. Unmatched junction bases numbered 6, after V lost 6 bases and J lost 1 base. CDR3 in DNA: TGCAGCGTGTTGGGACAGAGTTCCTACGAGCAGTACTTC. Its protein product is CSVLGQSSYEQYF.

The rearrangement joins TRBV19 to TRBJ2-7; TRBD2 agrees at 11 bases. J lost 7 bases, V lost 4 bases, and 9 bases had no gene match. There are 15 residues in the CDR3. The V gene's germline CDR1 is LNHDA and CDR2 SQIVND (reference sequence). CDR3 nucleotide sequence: TGTGCCAGTAGTACGACTAGCGGGGCTTTTCAAGAGCAGTACTTC. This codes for CASSTTSGAFQEQYF.

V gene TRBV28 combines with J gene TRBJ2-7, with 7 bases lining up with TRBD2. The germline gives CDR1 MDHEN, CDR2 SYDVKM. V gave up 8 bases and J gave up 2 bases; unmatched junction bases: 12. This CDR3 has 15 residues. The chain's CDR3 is CASHYRGGDAYEQYF. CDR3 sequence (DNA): TGTGCCAGCCATTACCGGGGAGGGGACGCCTACGAGCAGTACTTC.

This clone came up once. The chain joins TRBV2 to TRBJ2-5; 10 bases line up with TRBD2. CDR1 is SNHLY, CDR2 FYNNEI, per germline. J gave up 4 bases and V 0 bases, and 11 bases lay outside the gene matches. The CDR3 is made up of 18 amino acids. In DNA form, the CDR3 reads TGTGCCAGCAGTGAAGCCGTCGGGACTAGCGCCTCCTCAGAGACCCAGTACTTC. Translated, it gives CASSEAVGTSASSETQYF. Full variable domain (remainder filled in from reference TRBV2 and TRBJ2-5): EPEVTQTPSHQVTQMGQEVILRCVPISNHLYFYWYRQILGQKVEFLVSFYNNEISEKSEIFDDQFSVERPDGSNFTLKIRSTKLEDSAMYFCASSEAVGTSASSETQYFGPGTRLLVL.

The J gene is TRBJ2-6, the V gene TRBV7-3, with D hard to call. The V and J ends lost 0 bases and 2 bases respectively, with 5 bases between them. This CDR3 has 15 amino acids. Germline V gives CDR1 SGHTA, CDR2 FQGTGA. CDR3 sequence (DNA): TGTGCCAGCAGCTTAACAATCACTGGGGCCAACGTCCTGACTTTC. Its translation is CASSLTITGANVLTF.

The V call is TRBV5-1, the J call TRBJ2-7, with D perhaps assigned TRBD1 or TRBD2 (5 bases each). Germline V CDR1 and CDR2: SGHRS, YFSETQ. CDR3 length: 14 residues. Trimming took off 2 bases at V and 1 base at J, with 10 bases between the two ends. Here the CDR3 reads CASSFRDVSYEQYF. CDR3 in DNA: TGCGCCAGCAGCTTCCGGGACGTATCCTACGAGCAGTACTTC.

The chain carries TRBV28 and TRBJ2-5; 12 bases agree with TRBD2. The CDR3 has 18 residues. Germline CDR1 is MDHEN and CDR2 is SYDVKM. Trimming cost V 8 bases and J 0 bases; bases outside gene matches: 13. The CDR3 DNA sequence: TGTGCCAGCGAAGGACTAGCGGGGACCATAACGTACCAAGAGACCCAGTACTTC. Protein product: CASEGLAGTITYQETQYF.

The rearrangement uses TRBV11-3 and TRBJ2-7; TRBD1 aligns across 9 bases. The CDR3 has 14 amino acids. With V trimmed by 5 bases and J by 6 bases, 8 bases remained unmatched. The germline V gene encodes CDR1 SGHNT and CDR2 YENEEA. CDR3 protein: CASSEGTGKGEQYF. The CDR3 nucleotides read TGTGCCAGCAGCGAAGGGACAGGGAAGGGCGAGCAGTACTTC.

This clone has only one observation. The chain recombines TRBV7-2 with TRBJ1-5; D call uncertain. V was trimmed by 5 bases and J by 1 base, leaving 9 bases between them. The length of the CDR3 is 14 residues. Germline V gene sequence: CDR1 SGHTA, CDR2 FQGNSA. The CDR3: CASSELGSNQPQHF. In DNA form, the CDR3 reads TGTGCCAGCAGCGAGTTGGGCAGCAATCAGCCCCAGCATTTT.

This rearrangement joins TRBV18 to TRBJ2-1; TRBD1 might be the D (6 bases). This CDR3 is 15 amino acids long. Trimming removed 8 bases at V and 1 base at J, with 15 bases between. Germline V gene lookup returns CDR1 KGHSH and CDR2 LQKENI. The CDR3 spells CASGPRTASYNEQFF. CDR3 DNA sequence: TGTGCCAGCGGACCCAGGACAGCTTCCTACAATGAGCAGTTCTTC.

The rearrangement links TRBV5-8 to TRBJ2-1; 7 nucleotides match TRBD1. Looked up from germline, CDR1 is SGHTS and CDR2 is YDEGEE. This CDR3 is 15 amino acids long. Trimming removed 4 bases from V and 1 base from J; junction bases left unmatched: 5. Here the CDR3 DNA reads TGTGCCAGCAGCCCAGGGGGTAATTCCTACAATGAGCAGTTCTTC. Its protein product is CASSPGGNSYNEQFF.